This TCR beta chain came from a study of T cell responses to AZD1222 COVID-19 vaccine. The study's findings and limits: Unmutated variant regions are reportedly targeted by nearly half of spike-specific TCRs. Clonal diversity may have been underestimated in mostly white British donors.

The V gene end was trimmed by 3 bases and the J gene end by 7 bases; junction bases not matched to a gene: 9. Germline V gene data show CDR1 as SGHNT and CDR2 as YYREEE (reference sequence). The CDR3 runs 15 residues. Worth noting for this clone: The target antigen is unknown.

Using immunoSEQ multiplex PCR, the repertoire was profiled, and TCRdb retains in-frame clones only, with some absent. Of more than 120,000 clones in the sample, 88% were seen once. The chain carries TRBV5-4 and TRBJ2-1; 8 bases agree with TRBD2. This TCR came from an adult who received the MenACWY meningococcal vaccine as a control. The sequenced sample was peripheral blood, obtained 28 days after the second dose of the MenACWY control vaccine. CDR3 DNA sequence: TGTGCCAGCAGCTCAGCGGGAGTGGTTGTAAATGAGCAGTTCTTC. Translating gives CASSSAGVVVNEQFF.